These 26 T cell receptor beta chains share one sample of origin, sequenced in a study of human T cells and chemical hapten exposure. TCRdb re-called the RACE reads through MiXCR, storing one row per CDR3 protein. Among approximately 100,000 distinct CDR3 sequences listed, approximately 9.9% were seen once. The time point was: patch test 1, 2 weeks after DPC sensitization. As for treatment: therapeutic diphenylcyclopropenone sensitization with weekly scalp DPC. Source: whole blood, taken in connection with sensitization to the hapten diphenylcyclopropenone (DPC). Source of these receptors: a woman aged 40 to 50 with alopecia areata. Some clones in this sample may be carry-over from other donors' samples.

For this clonotype: A much larger clone lies one base from this, so it may be a read error. The chain employs TRBV9 and TRBJ2-7; 8 nucleotides align to TRBD2. The ends lost 3 bases at V and 6 bases at J; junction bases unmatched: 8. Germline CDR1 SGDLS, CDR2 YYNGEE. The CDR3 loop spans 14 amino acids. CDR3 amino acids: CASSAGLVGGEQYF. The CDR3 nucleotides read TGTGCCAGCAGCGCGGGACTAGTGGGAGGCGAGCAGTACTTC. The full variable domain, its missing parts supplied by reference TRBV9 and TRBJ2-7, is DSGVTQTPKHLITATGQRVTLRCSPRSGDLSVYWYQQSLDQGLQFLIQYYNGEERAKGNILERFSAQQFPDLHSELNLSSLELGDSALYFCASSAGLVGGEQYFGPGTRLTVT.

This clonotype has just a few counts. The chain has TRBV30 and TRBJ1-2, with D perhaps matching TRBD1 (6 bases). Germline CDR1 is GTSNPN and CDR2 is SVGIG (reference sequence). The CDR3 spans 11 residues. Trimming cost V 8 bases and J 7 bases, with 14 bases left between them. CDR3 nucleotide sequence: TGTGCCGTTCAGGGGATCGGTGGCTACACCTTC. Translation gives CAVQGIGGYTF.

This clonotype was counted many times. The rearrangement uses TRBV29-1 and TRBJ2-2; TRBD1 agrees at 8 bases. Per germline, CDR1 SQVTM and CDR2 ANQGSEA. This CDR3 region has 15 residues. The ends lost 4 bases at V and 2 bases at J; junction bases unmatched: 6. The CDR3 bases are TGCAGCGTTGTGGGGGACAGGTTAAACACCGGGGAGCTGTTTTTT. Residues: CSVVGDRLNTGELFF.

This clonotype was seen only a few times. This rearrangement joins TRBV5-1 to TRBJ1-6; D gene unclear. V was trimmed by 0 bases and J by 9 bases, leaving 16 bases between them. CDR1 is SGHRS, CDR2 YFSETQ, per germline. The CDR3 extends over 16 amino acids. CDR3 residues: CASSLDVASKGSPLHF. The CDR3 DNA reads as TGCGCCAGCAGCTTGGATGTGGCCTCCAAGGGTTCACCCCTCCACTTT.

This clonotype occurred a few times. The V call is TRBV9, the J call TRBJ2-6; D possibly uses TRBD1 or TRBD2 (5 bases each). V lost 5 bases and J lost 0, with 12 bases in between. The CDR3 extends over 16 amino acids. The germline CDR1 and CDR2 sequences are SGDLS and YYNGEE. Here the CDR3 reads CASRTGTNSGANVLTF. The CDR3 region has the DNA TGTGCCAGCAGGACGGGGACCAACTCTGGGGCCAACGTCCTGACTTTC. Looking up the rest from reference TRBV9 and TRBJ2-6 gives the full variable domain: DSGVTQTPKHLITATGQRVTLRCSPRSGDLSVYWYQQSLDQGLQFLIQYYNGEERAKGNILERFSAQQFPDLHSELNLSSLELGDSALYFCASRTGTNSGANVLTFGAGSRLTVL.

A few counts support this clonotype. This chain joins TRBV12-3 or TRBV12-4 and TRBJ2-1; possible D gene TRBD2, 7 bases. V lost 5 bases, J lost 7 bases, and 21 bases lay in between. The CDR3 is 16 amino acids. In DNA form, the CDR3 reads TGTGCCAGCAGTCGAGGGGGGGGCCCCGTCAGAAATGAGCAGTTCTTC. It yields the protein CASSRGGGPVRNEQFF.

In its sample, this clonotype was seen once. A much more abundant neighbour one base away suggests this may be a read error. The chain links TRBV4-2 to TRBJ2-7; D is unresolved. CDR1 and CDR2 (germline): LGHNA, YNFKEQ. The length of the CDR3 is 17 residues. CDR3 bases: TGTGCCAGCAGCCAAGATCTAGAAGGGCGGACCAGCTACGTGCAGTACTTC. Protein product: CASSQDLEGRTSYVQYF.

This clonotype was found many times. This chain uses TRBV10-3 with TRBJ2-1; 11 bases are a match to TRBD2. V lost 5 bases, J lost 5 bases, and 5 bases stayed unmatched. Germline V lookup: CDR1 ENHRY, CDR2 SYGVKD. The CDR3 contains 15 residues. As DNA, the CDR3 is TGTGCCATCAGTTTGACTAGCGGGGTCGACAATGAGCAGTTCTTC. It encodes CAISLTSGVDNEQFF.

Ten or more counts support this clonotype. The rearrangement joins TRBV7-6 to TRBJ1-1; D not certain. The CDR3 consists of 15 residues. The ends were cut back, 5 bases at V and 1 base at J, with 14 bases in the middle. Germline lookup yields CDR1 SGHVS and CDR2 FNYEAQ. In nucleotides, the CDR3 is TGTGCCAGCAGCAGACAATCACCCCCGAACACTGAAGCTTTCTTT. The encoded protein is CASSRQSPPNTEAFF.

The sample holds many counts of this clonotype. The chain employs TRBV15 and TRBJ2-3; TRBD1 or TRBD2 may be the D gene (5 bases each). The V end was cut by 0 bases, the J end by 2 bases, with 12 bases between. Germline V gene data show CDR1 as LNHNV and CDR2 as YYDKDF (reference sequence). There are 16 residues in the CDR3. DNA for the CDR3: TGTGCCACCAGCAGAGAAGACGGGACCTACACAGATACGCAGTATTTT. It codes for CATSREDGTYTDTQYF.

This clonotype has a count of ten or more. The V call is TRBV19, the J call TRBJ2-2; 16 nucleotides match TRBD2. J was trimmed by 9 bases and V by 7 bases; bases with no gene match: 11. CDR3 size: 17 residues. The germline V gene encodes CDR1 LNHDA and CDR2 SQIVND (reference sequence). DNA of the CDR3: TGTGCCAGTACGGCGGGACTAGCGGGAGGGCCCTCGCGGGAGCTGTTTTTT. Its translation: CASTAGLAGGPSRELFF.

This clonotype was found many times. V is TRBV7-2 and J is TRBJ2-3; 10 bases agree with TRBD2. This CDR3 has 13 residues. Germline CDR1 is SGHTA and CDR2 is FQGNSA. J gave up 9 bases and V 5 bases, and 5 bases lay outside the gene matches. The CDR3 sequence is CASSPLAGRTQYF. CDR3 bases: TGTGCCAGCAGCCCACTAGCGGGGCGAACGCAGTATTTT.

This clonotype has just a few counts. The chain couples TRBV6-2 or TRBV6-3 to TRBJ2-1; 8 bases are shared with TRBD1. Germline values: CDR1 MNHEY, CDR2 SVGEGT. This CDR3 comprises 15 residues. V gave up 6 bases and J gave up 7 bases; unmatched junction bases: 11. The CDR3 DNA reads as TGTGCCAGCAGACCCACCGGGACAGGTAAAAATGAGCAGTTCTTC. It translates to CASRPTGTGKNEQFF.

This clonotype was detected ten times or more. The rearrangement links TRBV5-1 to TRBJ1-1, with unresolved D. Per germline, CDR1 SGHRS and CDR2 YFSETQ. The CDR3 is 15 residues long. The V gene lost 2 bases and the J gene lost 4 bases, with 15 bases spanning the gap. The CDR3 is CASSLDGSKGTEAFF. CDR3 bases: TGCGCCAGCAGCTTAGATGGGAGTAAAGGCACTGAAGCTTTCTTT.

This chain joins TRBV7-9 and TRBJ2-3, with 9 positions matching TRBD2. Trimming took 5 bases from V and 0 from J; bases not matched to a gene: 9. Germline CDR1 is SEHNR and CDR2 is FQNEAQ (reference sequence). The CDR3 covers 17 residues. In nucleotides, the CDR3 is TGTGCCAGCAGCAAAACAAGCGGGAGGAGTAGCACAGATACGCAGTATTTT. It encodes CASSKTSGRSSTDTQYF.

This clonotype was found many times. The chain joins TRBV27 to TRBJ2-4; TRBD2 matches at 11 bases. This CDR3 has 17 residues. Germline trimming cut 3 bases from V and 0 bases from J; bases unmatched to any gene: 4. CDR1 and CDR2 (germline): MNHEY, SMNVEV (reference sequence). The CDR3 protein is CASSFLTSGVAKNIQYF. The CDR3 bases are TGTGCCAGCAGTTTTTTGACTAGCGGGGTAGCCAAAAACATTCAGTACTTC.

This clonotype was observed many times. The chain employs TRBV3-1 and TRBJ1-4; 7 nucleotides align to TRBD1. Germline CDR1 reads LGHDT; CDR2 reads YNNKEL (reference sequence). The CDR3 runs to 15 residues. With V trimmed by 2 bases and J by 1 base, 1 base remained unmatched. The DNA for the CDR3 is TGTGCCAGCAGCCAAAGGGACAGAACTAATGAAAAACTGTTTTTT. Encoded protein: CASSQRDRTNEKLFF.

This clonotype was recorded many times. The chain recombines TRBV20-1 with TRBJ2-3; D is uncertain. V shed 1 base and J shed 0 bases, with 11 bases lying between them. The CDR3 has 15 amino acids. CDR1 and CDR2 from the germline V gene are DFQATT and SNEGSKA (reference sequence). Here the CDR3 reads CSARVGRISTDTQYF. The CDR3 DNA follows: TGCAGTGCTAGAGTCGGGCGGATTAGCACAGATACGCAGTATTTT.

This clonotype showed up just once. The chain couples TRBV5-4 to TRBJ2-2; tentative D call: TRBD1 (6 bases). Per the germline V gene, CDR1 is SGHNT and CDR2 is YYREEE (reference sequence). Trimming removed 1 base from V and 9 bases from J, with 10 bases in between. The CDR3 length is 13 residues. CDR3 protein: CASSLTGTRELFF. CDR3 sequence (DNA): TGTGCCAGCAGCTTGACAGGGACCCGGGAGCTGTTTTTT.

This clonotype was detected only a few times. CDR3 nucleotide sequence: TGTGCCAGCAGCTTAGAGGGGACATATGGCTACACCTTC. This sequence encodes CASSLEGTYGYTF. The chain employs TRBV7-9 and TRBJ1-2; tentative D call: TRBD1 (6 bases). The CDR3 has 13 amino acids. Germline V gives CDR1 SEHNR, CDR2 FQNEAQ (reference sequence). Trimming took off 1 base at V and 5 bases at J, with 8 bases between the two ends.

This clonotype appeared many times. The chain carries TRBV5-5 and TRBJ1-2; no clear D gene. Between the trimmed V and J ends, which lost 4 bases and 8 bases, there was a span of 12 bases. Germline assignment: CDR1 SGHKS and CDR2 YYEKEE (reference sequence). This CDR3 spans 12 amino acids. CDR3: CASSPYVGGYTF. CDR3 bases: TGTGCCAGCAGCCCATACGTTGGAGGCTACACCTTC.

The chain carries TRBV7-9 and TRBJ2-1, with D tentatively TRBD2 (5 bases). The CDR3 sequence is 15 residues long. Germline CDR1 and CDR2: SEHNR and FQNEAQ (reference sequence). V lost 5 bases and J lost 5, with 16 bases in between. CDR3 DNA: TGTGCCAGCAGCCCCGGGGTAGGACCAAACAATGAGCAGTTCTTC. As protein: CASSPGVGPNNEQFF.

This clonotype was counted many times. This chain connects TRBV11-2 to TRBJ2-7; 11 nucleotides align to TRBD2. Germline lookup yields CDR1 SGHAT and CDR2 FQNNGV. V gave up 1 base and J gave up 2 bases; unmatched junction bases: 10. The CDR3 spans 18 residues. CDR3 nucleotide sequence: TGTGCCAGCAGCTTAGGGGGGACTAGCGGCATCGGCGCCTACGAGCAGTACTTC. Its translation: CASSLGGTSGIGAYEQYF.

This clonotype was counted many times. V and J are TRBV6-2 or TRBV6-3 and TRBJ2-2; tentatively, D is TRBD2 (6 bases). This CDR3 has 15 residues. Germline CDR1 MNHEY, CDR2 SVGEGT. The V end was cut by 6 bases, the J end by 0 bases, with 11 bases between. CDR3 DNA: TGTGCCAGCAGCCTCCAGCGGGCGAACACCGGGGAGCTGTTTTTT. Protein: CASSLQRANTGELFF.

This clonotype turned up a few times. The CDR3 coding sequence is TGTGCCAGCAGCCTAAGGGGGGACAATGAGCAGTTCTTC. The encoded protein is CASSLRGDNEQFF. This sequence joins TRBV3-1 and TRBJ2-1, with D possibly called TRBD1 or TRBD2 (6 bases each). Trimming removed 4 bases at V and 5 bases at J, with 9 bases between. Germline lookup yields CDR1 LGHDT and CDR2 YNNKEL (reference sequence). CDR3 length: 13 residues.

This clonotype was observed a handful of times. The rearrangement joins TRBV2 to TRBJ2-3; D could derive from TRBD1 or TRBD2 (5 bases each). The CDR3 is 14 amino acids. Germline V gene data show CDR1 as SNHLY and CDR2 as FYNNEI. V was clipped by 3 bases and J by 5 bases, with 12 bases between them. The CDR3 is CASSDGGMGDTQYF. In DNA, the CDR3 is TGTGCCAGCAGTGATGGGGGAATGGGAGATACGCAGTATTTT.